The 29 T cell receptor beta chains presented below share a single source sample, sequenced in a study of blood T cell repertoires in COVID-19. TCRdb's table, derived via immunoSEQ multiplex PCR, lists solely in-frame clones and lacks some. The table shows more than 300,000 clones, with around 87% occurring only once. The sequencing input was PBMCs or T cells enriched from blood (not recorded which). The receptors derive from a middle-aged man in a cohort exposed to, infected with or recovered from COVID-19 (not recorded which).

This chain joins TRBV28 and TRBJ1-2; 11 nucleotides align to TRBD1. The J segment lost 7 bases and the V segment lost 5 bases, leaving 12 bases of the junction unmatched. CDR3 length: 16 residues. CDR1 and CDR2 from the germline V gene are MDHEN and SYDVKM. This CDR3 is CASSPPTGQGVVGYTF. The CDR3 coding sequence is TGTGCCAGCAGTCCCCCCACGGGACAGGGGGTCGTTGGCTACACCTTC.

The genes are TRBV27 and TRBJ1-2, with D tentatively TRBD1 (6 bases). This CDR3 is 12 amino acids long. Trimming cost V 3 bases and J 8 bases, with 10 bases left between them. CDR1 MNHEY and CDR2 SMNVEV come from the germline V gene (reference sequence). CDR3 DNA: TGTGCCAGCAGTTTCAGGGGAGGGGGCTACACCTTC. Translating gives CASSFRGGGYTF.

The chain's CDR3 is CASSLLGGQASGYTF. The CDR3, as DNA: TGTGCCAGCAGCCTTCTGGGGGGACAGGCTAGTGGCTACACCTTC. This rearrangement joins TRBV3-1 (or the pseudogene TRBV3-2) to TRBJ1-2; 8 bases are a match to TRBD1. V dropped 4 bases and J dropped 7; count of bases not matched to a gene: 11. Germline V gives CDR1 LGHDT, CDR2 YNNKEL (reference sequence). The CDR3 covers 15 residues.

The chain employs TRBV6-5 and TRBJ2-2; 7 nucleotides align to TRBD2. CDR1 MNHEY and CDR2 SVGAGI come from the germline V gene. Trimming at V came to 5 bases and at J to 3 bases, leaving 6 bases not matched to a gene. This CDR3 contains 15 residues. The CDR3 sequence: CASSLSGTHTGELFF. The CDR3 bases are TGTGCCAGCAGTCTGAGCGGGACCCACACCGGGGAGCTGTTTTTT.

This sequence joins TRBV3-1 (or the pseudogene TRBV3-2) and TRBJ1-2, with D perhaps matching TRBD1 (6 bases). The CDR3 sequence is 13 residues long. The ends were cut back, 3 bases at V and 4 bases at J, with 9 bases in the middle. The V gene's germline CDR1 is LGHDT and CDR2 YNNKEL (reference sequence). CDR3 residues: CASSHRGAYGYTF. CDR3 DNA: TGTGCCAGCAGCCACAGGGGCGCCTATGGCTACACCTTC.

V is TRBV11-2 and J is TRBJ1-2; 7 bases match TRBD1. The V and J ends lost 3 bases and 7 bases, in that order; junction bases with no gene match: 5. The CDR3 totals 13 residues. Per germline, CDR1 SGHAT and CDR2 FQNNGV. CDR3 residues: CASSFPGGVGYTF. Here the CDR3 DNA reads TGTGCCAGCAGCTTTCCAGGGGGTGTTGGCTACACCTTC. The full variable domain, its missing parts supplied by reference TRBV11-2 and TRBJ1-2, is EAGVAQSPRYKIIEKRQSVAFWCNPISGHATLYWYQQILGQGPKLLIQFQNNGVVDDSQLPKDRFSAERLKGVDSTLKIQPAKLEDSAVYLCASSFPGGVGYTFGSGTRLTVV.

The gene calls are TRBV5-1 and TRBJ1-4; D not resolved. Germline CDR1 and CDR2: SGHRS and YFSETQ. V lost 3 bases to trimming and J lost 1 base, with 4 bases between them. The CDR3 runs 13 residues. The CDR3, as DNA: TGCGCCAGCAGCTCCGTAACTAATGAAAAACTGTTTTTT. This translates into CASSSVTNEKLFF.

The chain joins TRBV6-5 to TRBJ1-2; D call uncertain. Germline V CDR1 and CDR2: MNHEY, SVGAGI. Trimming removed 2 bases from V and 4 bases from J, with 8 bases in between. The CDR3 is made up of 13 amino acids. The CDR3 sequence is CASSYAPGYGYTF. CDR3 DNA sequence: TGTGCCAGCAGTTACGCCCCAGGCTATGGCTACACCTTC.

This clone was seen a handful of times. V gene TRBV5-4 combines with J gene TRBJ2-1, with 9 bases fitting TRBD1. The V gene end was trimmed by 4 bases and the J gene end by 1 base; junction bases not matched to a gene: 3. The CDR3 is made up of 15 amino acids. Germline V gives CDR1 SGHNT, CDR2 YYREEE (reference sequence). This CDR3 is CASSPGQGSYNEQFF. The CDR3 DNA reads TGTGCCAGCAGCCCGGGACAGGGTTCCTACAATGAGCAGTTCTTC.

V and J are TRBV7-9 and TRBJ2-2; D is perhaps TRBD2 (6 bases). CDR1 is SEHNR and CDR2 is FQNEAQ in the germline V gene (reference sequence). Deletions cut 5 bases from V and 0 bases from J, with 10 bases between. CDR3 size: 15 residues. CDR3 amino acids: CASSMSGSNTGELFF. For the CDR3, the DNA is TGTGCCAGCAGCATGAGCGGGTCGAACACCGGGGAGCTGTTTTTT. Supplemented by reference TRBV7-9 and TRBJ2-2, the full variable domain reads DTGVSQNPRHKITKRGQNVTFRCDPISEHNRLYWYRQTLGQGPEFLTYFQNEAQLEKSRLLSDRFSAERPKGSFSTLEIQRTEQGDSAMYLCASSMSGSNTGELFFGEGSRLTVL.

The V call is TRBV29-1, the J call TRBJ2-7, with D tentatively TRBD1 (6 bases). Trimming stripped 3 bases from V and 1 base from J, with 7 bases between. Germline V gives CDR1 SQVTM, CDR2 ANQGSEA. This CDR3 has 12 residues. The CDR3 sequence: CSVEGTSYEQYF. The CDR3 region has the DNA TGCAGCGTTGAGGGGACATCCTACGAGCAGTACTTC.

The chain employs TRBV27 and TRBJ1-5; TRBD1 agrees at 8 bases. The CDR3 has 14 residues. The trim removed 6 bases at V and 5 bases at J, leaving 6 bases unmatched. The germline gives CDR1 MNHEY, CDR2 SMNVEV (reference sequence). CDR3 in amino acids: CASSNRGSDQPQHF. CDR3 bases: TGTGCCAGCAGCAACAGGGGGTCAGATCAGCCCCAGCATTTT.

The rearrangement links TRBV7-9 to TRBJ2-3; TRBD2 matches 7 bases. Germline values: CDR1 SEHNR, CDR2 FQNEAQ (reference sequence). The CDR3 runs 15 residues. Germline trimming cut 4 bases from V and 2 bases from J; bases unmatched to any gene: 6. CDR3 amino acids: CASSSLATSTDTQYF. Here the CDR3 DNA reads TGTGCCAGCAGCTCACTAGCGACCTCCACAGATACGCAGTATTTT.

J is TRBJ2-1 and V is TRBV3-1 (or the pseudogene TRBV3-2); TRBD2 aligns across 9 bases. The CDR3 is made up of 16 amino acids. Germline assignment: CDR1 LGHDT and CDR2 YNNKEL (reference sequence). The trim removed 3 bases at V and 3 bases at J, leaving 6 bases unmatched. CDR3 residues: CASSQGSGRFYNEQFF. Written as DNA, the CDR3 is TGTGCCAGCAGCCAGGGGAGCGGGAGGTTCTACAATGAGCAGTTCTTC.

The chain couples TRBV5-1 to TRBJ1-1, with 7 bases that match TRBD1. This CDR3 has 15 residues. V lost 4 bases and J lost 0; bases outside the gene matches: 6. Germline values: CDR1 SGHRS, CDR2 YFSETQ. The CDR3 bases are TGCGCCAGCAGCGGAGGGACAGTTATGAACACTGAAGCTTTCTTT. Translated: CASSGGTVMNTEAFF.

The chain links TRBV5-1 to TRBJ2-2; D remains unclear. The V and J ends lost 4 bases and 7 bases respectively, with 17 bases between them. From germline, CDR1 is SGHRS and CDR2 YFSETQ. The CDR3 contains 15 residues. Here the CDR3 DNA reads TGCGCCAGCAGCCACCGAGAGGTCGGTGGCGGGGAGCTGTTTTTT. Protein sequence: CASSHREVGGGELFF.

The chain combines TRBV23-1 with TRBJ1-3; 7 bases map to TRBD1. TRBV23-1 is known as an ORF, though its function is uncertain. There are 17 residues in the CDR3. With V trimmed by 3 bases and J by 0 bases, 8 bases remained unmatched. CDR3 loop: CASSHQGQFFSGNTIYF. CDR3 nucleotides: TGCGCCAGCAGTCATCAGGGACAGTTTTTCTCTGGAAACACCATATATTTT.

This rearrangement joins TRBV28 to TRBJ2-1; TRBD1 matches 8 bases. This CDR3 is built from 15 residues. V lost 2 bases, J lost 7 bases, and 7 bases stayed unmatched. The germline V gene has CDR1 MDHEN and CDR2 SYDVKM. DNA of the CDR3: TGTGCCAGCAGTTTAACCGGCAGGGGGCAAAATGAGCAGTTCTTC. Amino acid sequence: CASSLTGRGQNEQFF.

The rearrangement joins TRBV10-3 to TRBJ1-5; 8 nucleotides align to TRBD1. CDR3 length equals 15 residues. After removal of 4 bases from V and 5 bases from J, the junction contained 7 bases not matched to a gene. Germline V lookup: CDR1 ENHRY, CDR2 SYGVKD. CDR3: CAISGDDRGDQPQHF. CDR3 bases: TGTGCCATCAGTGGCGACGACAGGGGAGATCAGCCCCAGCATTTT.

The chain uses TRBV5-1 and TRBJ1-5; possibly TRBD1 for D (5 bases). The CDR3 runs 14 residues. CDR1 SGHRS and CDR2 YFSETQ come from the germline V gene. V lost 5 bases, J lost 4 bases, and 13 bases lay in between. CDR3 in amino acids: CASRVGPRNQPQHF. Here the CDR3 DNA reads TGCGCCAGCAGAGTGGGGCCCCGTAATCAGCCCCAGCATTTT.

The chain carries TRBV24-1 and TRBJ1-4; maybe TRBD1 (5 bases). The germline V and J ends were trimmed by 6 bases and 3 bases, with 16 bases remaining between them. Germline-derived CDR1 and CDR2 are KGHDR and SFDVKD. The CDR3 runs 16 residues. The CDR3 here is CATSSGVQGPNEKLFF. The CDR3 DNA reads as TGTGCCACCAGTTCTGGTGTTCAGGGCCCTAATGAAAAACTGTTTTTT.

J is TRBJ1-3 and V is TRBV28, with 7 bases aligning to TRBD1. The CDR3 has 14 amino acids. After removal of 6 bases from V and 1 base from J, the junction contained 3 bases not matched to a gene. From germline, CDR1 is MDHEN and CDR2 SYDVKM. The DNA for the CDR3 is TGTGCCAGCAGACCGGGACAGTCTGGAAACACCATATATTTT. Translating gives CASRPGQSGNTIYF.

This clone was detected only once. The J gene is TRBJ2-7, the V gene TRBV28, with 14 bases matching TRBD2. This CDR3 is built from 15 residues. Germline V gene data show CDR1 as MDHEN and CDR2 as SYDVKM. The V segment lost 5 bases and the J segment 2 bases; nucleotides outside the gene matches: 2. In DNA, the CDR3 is TGTGCCAGCAGTGAGACTAGCGGGAGGGCCTACGAGCAGTACTTC. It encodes CASSETSGRAYEQYF.

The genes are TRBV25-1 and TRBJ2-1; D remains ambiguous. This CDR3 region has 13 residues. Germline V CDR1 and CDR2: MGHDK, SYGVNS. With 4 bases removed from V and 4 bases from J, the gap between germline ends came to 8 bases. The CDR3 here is CASSGRRYNEQFF. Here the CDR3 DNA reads TGTGCCAGCAGTGGTCGGAGATACAATGAGCAGTTCTTC.

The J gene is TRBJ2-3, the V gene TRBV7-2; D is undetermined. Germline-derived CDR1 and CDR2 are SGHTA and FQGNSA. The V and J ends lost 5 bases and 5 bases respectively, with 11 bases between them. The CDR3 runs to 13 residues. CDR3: CASSRQLIDTQYF. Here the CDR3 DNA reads TGTGCCAGCAGCCGCCAACTCATAGATACGCAGTATTTT.

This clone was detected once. This CDR3 is CASSTGLAGDEQYF. The CDR3 DNA sequence: TGTGCCAGTAGTACTGGACTAGCGGGAGACGAGCAGTACTTC. The chain joins TRBV19 to TRBJ2-7; 13 positions match TRBD2. Germline V gives CDR1 LNHDA, CDR2 SQIVND (reference sequence). V shed 4 bases and J 5 bases; nucleotides not matched to a gene: 2. This CDR3 has 14 amino acids.

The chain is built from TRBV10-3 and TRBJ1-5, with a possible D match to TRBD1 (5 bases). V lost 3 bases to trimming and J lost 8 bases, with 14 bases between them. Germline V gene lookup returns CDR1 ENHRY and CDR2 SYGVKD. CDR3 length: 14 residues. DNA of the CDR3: TGTGCCATCAGTGAATTGGGGGGAGAGGAGCCCCAGCATTTT. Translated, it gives CAISELGGEEPQHF.

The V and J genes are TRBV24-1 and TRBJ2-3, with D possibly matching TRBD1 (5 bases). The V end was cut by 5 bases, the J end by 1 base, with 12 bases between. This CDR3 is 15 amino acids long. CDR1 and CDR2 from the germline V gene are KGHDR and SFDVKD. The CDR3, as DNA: TGTGCCACCAGTGCCAAGGGGAAGGGCACAGATACGCAGTATTTT. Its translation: CATSAKGKGTDTQYF.

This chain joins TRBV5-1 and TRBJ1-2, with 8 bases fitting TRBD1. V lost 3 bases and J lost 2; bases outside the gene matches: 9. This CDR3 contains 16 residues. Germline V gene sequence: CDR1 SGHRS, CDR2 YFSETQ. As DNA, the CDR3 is TGCGCCAGCAGCTCCAATGTCCGGACAGGGAACTATGGCTACACCTTC. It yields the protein CASSSNVRTGNYGYTF.